The rows below give T cell receptor beta chains drawn from one sample of a study of graft-versus-host responses after intestinal transplantation. Measured with immunoSEQ multiplex PCR; TCRdb has only the in-frame clones, and not every one. This table holds roughly 20,000 clones, about half found once. The sample was alloreactive CD4+ T cells from a mixed lymphocyte reaction culture, taken before intestinal transplant. Receptors were obtained from a human patient who received an intestinal transplant. Each CDR3 is given with its conserved first and last residue.

V gene,CDR3 protein
TRBV21-1,CASSKAIATTARNTIYF
TRBV7-2,CASSLLGYAGPQHF
TRBV28,CASSLGGVGILYF
TRBV9,CASSPQGFSGNTIYF
TRBV2,CASRGQDNYGYTF
TRBV5-4,CASSLDGGYSPLHF
TRBV15,CATSRDRGLGEKLFF
TRBV7-8,CASSLVAGGNTIYF
TRBV5-1,CASSFERLNEQFF
TRBV6-5,CASSPTGQGAGGYTF
TRBV6-1,CASSDRWGGTNYGYTF
TRBV7-2,CASSSPDRDTGELFF
TRBV12-5,CASGLKQLATRPYEQYF
TRBV6-1,CASRQRGETDTQYF
TRBV5-5,CASSQTSGTLYGYTF
TRBV7-9,CASSFAGTGNQPQHF
TRBV6-1,CASKMGQGPQPQHF